This T cell receptor beta chain was sequenced in a study of blood T cells in healthy people across ages. With each sample, at least 6 micrograms of total RNA were extracted. The CDR3 sequence is 14 residues long. Germline lookup yields CDR1 SGHTA and CDR2 FQGNSA. V gave up 6 bases and J gave up 5 bases; unmatched junction bases: 7. There are a few counts of this clonotype. Its matching antigen is unknown. Next came a second PCR, run for roughly 6 to 11 cycles, which used a sample-barcoded 5' primer along with a J-beta primer mix. A template-switch adaptor that had 12 random nucleotides put a tag on each cDNA molecule. TCRdb itself ran the 5' RACE reads through MiXCR, one entry per CDR3 protein. The table has 540,000 or so distinct CDR3 sequences, about 26% seen once. General study findings and limits: Naive T cell percentage by flow cytometry tracked strongly with beta diversity.

The gene calls are TRBV7-2 and TRBJ2-5, with 9 nucleotides matching TRBD1. The specimen was blood. The TCR originated in a woman aged 65 to 85 in good health. CDR3 loop: CASRRDTGGETQYF. The DNA of the CDR3 is TGTGCCAGCAGAAGAGATACAGGGGGCGAGACCCAGTACTTC.